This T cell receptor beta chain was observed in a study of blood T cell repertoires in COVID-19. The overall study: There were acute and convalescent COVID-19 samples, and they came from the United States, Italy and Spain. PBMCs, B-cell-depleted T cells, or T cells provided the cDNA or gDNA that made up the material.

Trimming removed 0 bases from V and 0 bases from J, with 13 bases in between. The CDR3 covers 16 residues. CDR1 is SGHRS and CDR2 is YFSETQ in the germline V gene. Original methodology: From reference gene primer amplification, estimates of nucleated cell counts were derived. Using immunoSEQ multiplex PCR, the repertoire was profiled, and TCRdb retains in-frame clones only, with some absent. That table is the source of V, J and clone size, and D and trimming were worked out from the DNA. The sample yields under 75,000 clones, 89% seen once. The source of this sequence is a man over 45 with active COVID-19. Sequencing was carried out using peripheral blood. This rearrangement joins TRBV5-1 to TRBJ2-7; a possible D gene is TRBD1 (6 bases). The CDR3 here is CASSLDTDSSSYEQYF. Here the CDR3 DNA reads TGCGCCAGCAGCTTGGATACGGACAGTAGCTCCTACGAGCAGTACTTC.